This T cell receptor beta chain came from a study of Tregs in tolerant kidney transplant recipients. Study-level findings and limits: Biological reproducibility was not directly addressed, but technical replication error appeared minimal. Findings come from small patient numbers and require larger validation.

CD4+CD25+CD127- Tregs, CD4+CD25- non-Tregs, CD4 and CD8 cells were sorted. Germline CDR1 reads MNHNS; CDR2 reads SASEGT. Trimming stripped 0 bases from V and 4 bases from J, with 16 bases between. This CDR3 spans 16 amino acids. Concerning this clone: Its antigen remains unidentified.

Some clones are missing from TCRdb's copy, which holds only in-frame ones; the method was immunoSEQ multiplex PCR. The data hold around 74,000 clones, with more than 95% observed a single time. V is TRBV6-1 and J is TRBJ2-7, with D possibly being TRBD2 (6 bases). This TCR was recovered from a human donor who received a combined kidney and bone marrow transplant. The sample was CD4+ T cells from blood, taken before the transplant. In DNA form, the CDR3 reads TGTGCCAGCAGTGAAGCGATGTCACTAGCAGGTTACGAGCAGTACTTC. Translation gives CASSEAMSLAGYEQYF.